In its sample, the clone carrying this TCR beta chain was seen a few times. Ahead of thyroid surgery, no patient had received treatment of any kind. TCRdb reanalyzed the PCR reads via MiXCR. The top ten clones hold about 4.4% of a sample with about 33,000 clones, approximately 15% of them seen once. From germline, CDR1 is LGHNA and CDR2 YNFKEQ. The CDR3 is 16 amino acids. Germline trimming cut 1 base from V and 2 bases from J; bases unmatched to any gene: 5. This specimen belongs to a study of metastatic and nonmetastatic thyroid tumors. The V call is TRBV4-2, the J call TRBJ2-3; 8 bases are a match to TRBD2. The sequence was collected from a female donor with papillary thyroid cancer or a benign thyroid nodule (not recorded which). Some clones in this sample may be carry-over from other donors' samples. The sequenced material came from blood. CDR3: CASSQAGGLYTDTQYF. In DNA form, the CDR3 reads TGTGCCAGCAGCCAAGCGGGGGGGCTTTACACAGATACGCAGTATTTT.